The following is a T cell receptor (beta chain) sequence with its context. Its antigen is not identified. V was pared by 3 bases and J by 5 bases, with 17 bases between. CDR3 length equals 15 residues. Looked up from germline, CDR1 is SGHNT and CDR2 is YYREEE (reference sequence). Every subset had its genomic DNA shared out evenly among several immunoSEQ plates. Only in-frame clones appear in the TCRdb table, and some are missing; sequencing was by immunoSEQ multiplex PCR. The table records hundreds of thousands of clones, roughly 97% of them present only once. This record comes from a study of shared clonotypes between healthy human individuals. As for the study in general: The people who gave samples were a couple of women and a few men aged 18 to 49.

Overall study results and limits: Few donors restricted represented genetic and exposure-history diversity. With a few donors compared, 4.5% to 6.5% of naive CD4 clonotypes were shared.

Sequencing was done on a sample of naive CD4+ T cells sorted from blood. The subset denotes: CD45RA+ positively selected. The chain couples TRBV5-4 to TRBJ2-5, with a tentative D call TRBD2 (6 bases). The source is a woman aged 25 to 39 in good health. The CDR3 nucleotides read TGTGCCAGCAGCTCCCCGGAGGGCCTGAGGGAGACCCAGTACTTC. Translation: CASSSPEGLRETQYF.